One sample yielded the 27 T cell receptor beta chains listed below, sequenced in a study of control samples from healthy donors and cancer patients. Method: immunoSEQ multiplex PCR; TCRdb's copy keeps in-frame clones and lacks some. The table records over 150,000 clones, nearly 96% of them present only once. Source material: blood. All receptors come from a woman in her thirties in good health.

This clone appeared once. The V gene is TRBV27, the J gene TRBJ1-1, with a weak D call TRBD1 (6 bases). This CDR3 region has 12 residues. V was shortened by 5 bases and J by 3 bases, with 7 bases between the two germline ends. Germline lookup yields CDR1 MNHEY and CDR2 SMNVEV (reference sequence). The CDR3 DNA follows: TGTGCCAGCAGTCACAGGGACACTGAAGCTTTCTTT. This encodes CASSHRDTEAFF.

The chain carries TRBV5-6 and TRBJ2-3; 7 bases fit TRBD2. The V gene end was trimmed by 2 bases and the J gene end by 4 bases; junction bases not matched to a gene: 13. The CDR3 spans 17 residues. Germline lookup yields CDR1 SGHDT and CDR2 YYEEEE. The CDR3 DNA reads TGTGCCAGCAGCTTTATCTCCCCAGCGGGATTACCAGATACGCAGTATTTT. It is translated as CASSFISPAGLPDTQYF.

This sequence joins TRBV21-1 and TRBJ2-1; the table's D gene call, TRBD2, was not cross checked with the DNA. TRBV21-1 counts as a pseudogene. The CDR3 runs 16 residues. The CDR3 sequence: CASSSQLAGGPHEQFF. The CDR3 bases are TGTGCCAGCAGCTCCCAACTAGCGGGAGGGCCCCATGAGCAGTTCTTC.

The chain uses TRBV28 and TRBJ1-6; the match to TRBD1 covers 8 bases. V lost 6 bases to trimming and J lost 3 bases; unmatched junction nucleotides: 10. The length of the CDR3 is 17 residues. Per the germline V gene, CDR1 is MDHEN and CDR2 is SYDVKM. The CDR3 DNA follows: TGTGCCAGCAGGGGGAAAGACAGGGGATTCTATAATTCACCCCTCCACTTT. Amino acids: CASRGKDRGFYNSPLHF.

The chain recombines TRBV4-1 with TRBJ2-7; D perhaps matches TRBD2 (6 bases). Trimming took off 4 bases at V and 4 bases at J, with 11 bases between the two ends. There are 13 residues in the CDR3. Germline CDR1 and CDR2: MGHRA and YSYEKL. The chain's CDR3 is CASSPGAGYEQYF. The CDR3 DNA sequence: TGCGCCAGCAGCCCTGGGGCGGGGTACGAGCAGTACTTC.

The V gene is TRBV6-5, the J gene TRBJ1-1; TRBD1 matches 11 bases. The CDR3 has 14 amino acids. Germline V gene sequence: CDR1 MNHEY, CDR2 SVGAGI. V gave up 0 bases and J gave up 11 bases; unmatched junction bases: 5. The CDR3 DNA follows: TGTGCCAGCAGTTACTCGGGACAGGGGGAAGTGGCTTTCTTT. This codes for CASSYSGQGEVAFF.

The gene calls are TRBV7-2 and TRBJ2-2; D is uncertain. Trimming took 1 base from V and 0 from J, leaving 6 bases between them. CDR1 SGHTA and CDR2 FQGNSA come from the germline V gene. CDR3 length: 15 residues. The CDR3 sequence: CASSLGVANTGELFF. CDR3 sequence (DNA): TGTGCCAGCAGCTTAGGAGTCGCGAACACCGGGGAGCTGTTTTTT.

The V call is TRBV11-3, the J call TRBJ2-7; no firm D call. Trimming removed 0 bases from V and 5 bases from J, with 14 bases in between. The germline CDR1 and CDR2 sequences are SGHNT and YENEEA. This CDR3 has 15 residues. CDR3 amino acids: CASSLEEDKGHEQYF. CDR3 nucleotide sequence: TGTGCCAGCAGCTTAGAGGAAGATAAGGGCCACGAGCAGTACTTC. Together with reference TRBV11-3 and TRBJ2-7, the CDR3 gives the full variable domain: EAGVVQSPRYKIIEKKQPVAFWCNPISGHNTLYWYLQNLGQGPELLIRYENEEAVDDSQLPKDRFSAERLKGVDSTLKIQPAELGDSAVYLCASSLEEDKGHEQYFGPGTRLTVT.

This chain links TRBV5-4 with TRBJ1-2; tentative D call: TRBD1 (6 bases). Trimming cost V 4 bases and J 4 bases, with 23 bases left between them. CDR1 is SGHNT, CDR2 YYREEE, per germline (reference sequence). The CDR3 extends over 17 amino acids. The CDR3 here is CASSLIGPPRGAYGYTF. In nucleotides, the CDR3 is TGTGCCAGCAGCCTAATTGGCCCCCCGCGGGGGGCCTATGGCTACACCTTC.

This chain links TRBV5-4 with TRBJ2-7, with TRBD1 matching 10 bases. The CDR3 is 14 amino acids. The ends lost 4 bases at V and 4 bases at J; junction bases unmatched: 5. Germline assignment: CDR1 SGHNT and CDR2 YYREEE (reference sequence). CDR3 amino acids: CASSPRTGGYEQYF. CDR3 sequence (DNA): TGTGCCAGCAGCCCGAGGACAGGGGGGTACGAGCAGTACTTC.

The chain recombines TRBV5-6 with TRBJ1-6; D ambiguous. The CDR3 runs 15 residues. Germline CDR1 reads SGHDT; CDR2 reads YYEEEE. Trimming removed 0 bases at V and 2 bases at J, with 6 bases between. CDR3 nucleotide sequence: TGTGCCAGCAGCTTGGGGCAGGCCTATAATTCACCCCTCCACTTT. Protein product: CASSLGQAYNSPLHF.

This chain connects TRBV5-4 to TRBJ2-5, with a tentative D call TRBD2 (6 bases). Deletions cut 1 base from V and 7 bases from J, with 14 bases between. The CDR3 has 14 amino acids. Germline V gene data show CDR1 as SGHNT and CDR2 as YYREEE (reference sequence). The DNA of the CDR3 is TGTGCCAGCAGCTTGAGGGCGGAGGGTGGGACCCAGTACTTC. Translating gives CASSLRAEGGTQYF.

The chain uses TRBV2 and TRBJ1-4, with D perhaps matching TRBD1 (5 bases). The CDR3 extends over 15 amino acids. Germline V gives CDR1 SNHLY, CDR2 FYNNEI. Trimming shortened V by 5 bases and J by 2 bases, and 12 bases separated the two germline ends. CDR3 nucleotide sequence: TGTGCCAGCAGTTGGGACCTAGCCACTAATGAAAAACTGTTTTTT. This gives the protein CASSWDLATNEKLFF.

This rearrangement joins TRBV27 to TRBJ1-6; D remains ambiguous. The germline V and J ends were trimmed by 6 bases and 3 bases, with 6 bases remaining between them. The CDR3 is made up of 13 amino acids. Germline V CDR1 and CDR2: MNHEY, SMNVEV (reference sequence). The CDR3 spells CASRTNYNSPLHF. As DNA, the CDR3 is TGTGCCAGCAGGACAAACTATAATTCACCCCTCCACTTT.

V gene TRBV5-1 combines with J gene TRBJ2-1; 11 nucleotides align to TRBD1. Germline values: CDR1 SGHRS, CDR2 YFSETQ. Trimming took 2 bases from V and 5 from J; bases not matched to a gene: 12. CDR3 length: 18 amino acids. The CDR3 loop is CASSFHIRTGGAHNEQFF. The CDR3 nucleotides read TGCGCCAGCAGCTTCCATATTAGGACAGGGGGCGCCCACAATGAGCAGTTCTTC. The variable domain in full, with the rest retrieved from reference TRBV5-1 and TRBJ2-1, is KAGVTQTPRYLIKTRGQQVTLSCSPISGHRSVSWYQQTPGQGLQFLFEYFSETQRNKGNFPGRFSGRQFSNSRSEMNVSTLELGDSALYLCASSFHIRTGGAHNEQFFGPGTRLTVL.

J is TRBJ1-1 and V is TRBV5-1; unclear D gene. Looked up from germline, CDR1 is SGHRS and CDR2 is YFSETQ. The V and J ends lost 0 bases and 5 bases respectively, with 11 bases between them. This CDR3 has 14 amino acids. The CDR3 DNA follows: TGCGCCAGCAGCTTGGGGCGCTGGGAGACTGAAGCTTTCTTT. Amino acid sequence: CASSLGRWETEAFF.

The chain carries TRBV12-5 and TRBJ2-1; possibly TRBD1 for D (6 bases). CDR3 length: 15 residues. Germline CDR1 and CDR2: LGHNT and FRNRAP. Trimming pared 7 bases from V and 4 bases from J, leaving 17 bases between. The CDR3 nucleotides are TGTGCTAGTGCCGAAACCCGGGACATATACAATGAGCAGTTCTTC. Translation gives CASAETRDIYNEQFF.

The chain is built from TRBV29-1 and TRBJ1-4, with D hard to call. V gave up 4 bases and J gave up 7 bases, with 16 bases separating them. CDR1 and CDR2 (germline): SQVTM, ANQGSEA. The CDR3 contains 14 residues. CDR3 residues: CSVAEADSGEKLFF. CDR3 nucleotide sequence: TGCAGCGTTGCTGAGGCAGACTCGGGTGAAAAACTGTTTTTT.

The gene calls are TRBV7-9 and TRBJ1-2, with D unclear. This CDR3 contains 12 residues. V lost 0 bases, J lost 8 bases, and 7 bases lay in between. The germline gives CDR1 SEHNR, CDR2 FQNEAQ (reference sequence). The CDR3 nucleotides read TGTGCCAGCAGCTTAGCCCCCAGAGGCTACACCTTC. This encodes CASSLAPRGYTF.

J is TRBJ2-4 and V is TRBV19; 14 positions agree with TRBD2. The germline V gene has CDR1 LNHDA and CDR2 SQIVND (reference sequence). V lost 2 bases, J lost 7 bases, and 7 bases stayed unmatched. CDR3 size: 17 residues. The CDR3 DNA follows: TGTGCCAGTAGTATAATCCCGACTAGCGGGGGGGGTAACATTCAGTACTTC. Translated: CASSIIPTSGGGNIQYF.

J is TRBJ1-2 and V is TRBV10-3, with 9 bases lining up with TRBD1. The CDR3 runs to 15 residues. Germline trimming cut 6 bases from V and 4 bases from J; bases unmatched to any gene: 9. Germline CDR1 and CDR2: ENHRY and SYGVKD. CDR3 loop: CAIRGNGQGTYGYTF. CDR3 sequence (DNA): TGTGCCATCAGGGGCAACGGACAGGGGACCTATGGCTACACCTTC.

Only one count was recorded for this clone. The chain recombines TRBV21-1 with TRBJ2-7. TRBV21-1 is a recognized pseudogene. This CDR3 is built from 16 residues. This CDR3 is CASSKINEPRRYEQYF. DNA of the CDR3: TGTGCCAGCAGCAAAATAAACGAACCAAGGCGATACGAGCAGTACTTC.

This chain connects TRBV28 to TRBJ1-2; TRBD1 agrees at 7 bases. J was trimmed by 7 bases and V by 4 bases; bases with no gene match: 6. CDR1 and CDR2 (germline): MDHEN, SYDVKM. This CDR3 contains 13 residues. The CDR3 DNA reads as TGTGCCAGCAGTTATGACAGGGAGGTTGGCTACACCTTC. Amino acid sequence: CASSYDREVGYTF.

The chain uses TRBV11-2 and TRBJ2-3, with TRBD2 matching over 8 bases. This CDR3 has 15 amino acids. J was trimmed by 2 bases and V by 5 bases; bases with no gene match: 6. Germline V lookup: CDR1 SGHAT, CDR2 FQNNGV. The CDR3, as DNA: TGTGCCAGCAGCCCCCGAGCGGGAGACACAGATACGCAGTATTTT. Translation: CASSPRAGDTDTQYF.

This chain joins TRBV11-1 and TRBJ1-3; possible D gene TRBD1, 5 bases. This CDR3 is 16 amino acids long. CDR1 and CDR2 (germline): SGHAT, FQDESV (reference sequence). The V end lost 3 bases, the J end lost 0 bases, and 12 bases lay between the germline ends. The CDR3 DNA reads as TGTGCCAGCAGCTTTTTGGGACCGTTCTCTGGAAACACCATATATTTT. Its translation is CASSFLGPFSGNTIYF.

The chain carries TRBV7-3 and TRBJ2-1; no clear D gene. CDR1 is SGHTA and CDR2 is FQGTGA in the germline V gene. V lost 8 bases and J lost 0, with 8 bases in between. The CDR3 totals 13 residues. The CDR3 region is CASSTSSYNEQFF. CDR3 DNA sequence: TGTGCCAGCTCGACAAGCTCCTACAATGAGCAGTTCTTC.

A single count supports this clone. This rearrangement joins TRBV28 to TRBJ1-2; D remains unclear. Trimming left V 3 bases short and J 1 base short, with 6 bases between. Germline CDR1 is MDHEN and CDR2 is SYDVKM. The CDR3 sequence is 13 residues long. The CDR3 sequence: CASSFLVNYGYTF. The CDR3 DNA follows: TGTGCCAGCAGTTTTCTAGTTAACTATGGCTACACCTTC.